The T cell receptor beta chain under discussion was sequenced for a study of regulatory T cells in long-lasting Graves disease. Study overall: Over 5 years of antithyroid drugs plus positive TSH receptor antibodies defined persistent Graves' disease.

CDR3-region Arm-PCR and iRepertoire HTBI primers produced the TCR beta libraries. Each CDR3 protein gets one entry after TCRdb re-called the multiplex PCR reads with MiXCR. The sample comprises more than 350,000 distinct CDR3 sequences, roughly 21% of which are singletons, and roughly an eighth rests with the top ten. This CDR3 contains 13 residues. J was trimmed by 7 bases and V by 7 bases; bases with no gene match: 10. Stated time point: persistent/refractory GD, antithyroid drugs over 5 years with positive TRAb. Preparation of the TCR library used RNA extracted from PBMCs. Overall study findings and caveats: Under persistent disease, TRBV28, TRBJ1-2 and TRBJ2-5 were used preferentially. Rather than thyroid tissue, only peripheral blood underwent study.

Many counts were recorded for this clonotype. Its antigen is still unknown. The chain uses TRBV12-3 or TRBV12-4 and TRBJ2-7; 7 nucleotides align to TRBD1. Sequencing used peripheral blood mononuclear cells (PBMCs), obtained when the disease was refractory, from a patient treated with antithyroid drugs. The source is a female donor with Graves disease. The CDR3 DNA is TGTGCCAGCACCGGGGACAGAGCTCGGGAGCAGTACTTC. Amino acids: CASTGDRAREQYF.